A single TCR beta chain is shown here with its context. V was cut by 5 bases and J by 4 bases, with 15 bases left in between. This CDR3 region has 14 residues. Germline assignment: CDR1 MNHEY and CDR2 SMNVEV (reference sequence). The sample originates from a study of shared T cell receptors in the human thymus. The method was immunoSEQ multiplex PCR; TCRdb's version includes in-frame clones alone and lacks a portion of them. This repertoire shows roughly 550,000 clones, around 78% found once; its top ten account for more than 0.01%. The same sample was also studied in work on human thymus T cells. From that report: Having surgery to correct congenital heart defects, healthy Finnish infants acted as the donors. Resections were taken during corrective heart surgery, and the thymus tissue came from these. Seemingly biased V and J gene usage marked thymic and blood repertoires.

This sequence was found in a boy under two years old with a congenital heart defect. The sample comprised thymocytes. The rearrangement joins TRBV27 to TRBJ2-7; a weak D match, TRBD2 (6 bases). DNA for the CDR3: TGTGCCAGCAGTGGCCTGCGGGAACCTTACGAGCAGTACTTC. Translating it yields CASSGLREPYEQYF.